The T cell receptor beta chain under discussion was sequenced for a study of T cell responses to AZD1222 COVID-19 vaccine (dated by TCRdb to about 2021). A note on the overall study: A total of roughly 240 trial participants underwent TCR sequencing, of whom approximately 210 received two doses of AZD1222 and some 25 received two doses of the MenACWY control vaccine. Trial participants were enrolled into age subgroups of 18-55, 56-69 and 70-plus years, which contained roughly 150, 30 and 60 TCR-sequenced participants, respectively. Beyond this particular receptor, the publication reports: Reportedly, almost half of the unique spike-specific TCRs recognized epitopes lying outside the regions that are mutated in the B.1.351 and B.1.1.7 variants. Because no day 14 peak-response samples were available, repertoires were characterized only after the peak T cell response. After two AZD1222 doses, spike-specific TCR breadth and depth were significantly higher than at day 0 and than in MenACWY recipients. In the small 56-69-year group, the increase in depth fell short of significance, most likely because of low power. Participants were mostly white British, with more females than males. The authors suggested clonal diversity may have been underestimated. Conclusions about previously exposed vaccinees are limited because only six or seven AZD1222 recipients were SARS-CoV-2 seropositive at baseline. The whole spike protein was spanned by vaccine-associated CD4 TCRs, and dominant responses were seen in regions 160-218 and 743-854.

The CDR3 regions of human TCRbeta chains were analyzed by immunosequencing. The source study handled its data this way. Repertoire TCRs were matched against a reference library of SARS-CoV-2-specific TCRs generated with the MIRA antigen-specificity platform. Breadth was defined as the fraction of unique TCRs that were SARS-CoV-2-associated, and depth was defined as the fraction of total T cells that were SARS-CoV-2-associated. Using the MIRA data, every spike-specific TCR was mapped to the spike region that the TCR reacted to and assigned to either a CD4 or a CD8 class. Log10-transformed breadth and depth values were compared by one-way ANOVA with Sidak's multiple comparisons tests. TCRdb stores this immuneACCESS table with in-frame sequences only. Part of the clones is absent; in the studies checked, under half of the shortfall reflects unresolved V genes, and no reason is known for the rest. Clone size and V and J calls were adopted from that table, with D and trimming inferred from the DNA. For this sample the table gives about 170,000 clones, of which around 90% were detected only once. Together, the top ten hold around 1.1% of the sample.

The CDR3 holds 16 amino acids from the cysteine to the phenylalanine. Only the CDR3 DNA stays, 48 bases, in frame from base 1. The germline V end is reduced by 4 bases and the J end by 1 base; junction bases left unmatched: 4. The germline V gene sets CDR1 to MGHRA and CDR2 to YSYEKL. Turning to this clone: No cognate antigen has been identified for it. Qualities for individual bases were not recorded, and no much larger clone is one base off.

The time point label, as the study defines it: about 28 days (+/-7) after the second vaccine dose. AZD1222 recipients whose second dose came at about 4 weeks and those whose second dose came at about 12 weeks were combined into one group, since spike-specific TCR depth and breadth did not differ between the two schedules. Samples from vaccinated people were obtained from the UK trials COV001 and COV002, which included a single-blind randomized controlled phase 2/3 trial of AZD1222 (ChAdOx1 nCoV-19) in healthy adults. For TCRbeta chain sequencing, PBMC samples from trial participants were taken at day 0 and at day 28 after the second dose.

The receptor's source is an adult who received the AZD1222 COVID-19 vaccine. This chain is built from TRBV4-1 and TRBJ1-5, with 10 bases matching TRBD1. Sequenced here: peripheral blood, sampled 28 days after the second AZD1222 dose. The DNA reads as follows: TGCGCCAGCAGCCCGGGGACAGGGGACAGCAATCAGCCCCAGCATTTT. Translated, this is CASSPGTGDSNQPQHF.